This T cell receptor (beta chain) was found in a study of T-cell reconstitution after alpha-beta-depleted transplantation in children. The CDR3 runs 13 residues. V was trimmed by 1 base and J by 8 bases, leaving 12 bases between them. Germline CDR1 reads DFQATT; CDR2 reads SNEGSKA (reference sequence). Remarks on this clonotype: Antigen unknown.

Whole-study findings and limits: One year post-transplant, T-cell counts and diversity were largely derived from T cells produced anew. It was reported that alpha-beta T cells came from several hundred expanded graft clones (about two months after transplant). Some patients owed their high day-60 TCRbeta diversity to surviving recipient T cells and thymic progenitors.

The TCRbeta library incorporated unique molecular identifiers. A single record per CDR3 protein comes from TCRdb applying MiXCR to the PCR reads. Of hundreds of thousands of distinct CDR3 sequences listed, roughly 13% are singletons. This receptor was identified in a male patient aged 10 to 17 who had a stem cell transplant for acute myeloid leukemia, so the T cells may come from the graft donor. Sequenced material: PBMCs, mostly from graft donor cells, taken 360 days after TCRalphabeta/CD19-depleted stem cell transplant. The chain links TRBV20-1 to TRBJ1-5; a weak D match, TRBD1 (5 bases). Here the CDR3 DNA reads TGCAGTGCTAGAGTTATCAGGGATGAGCCCCAGCATTTT. The encoded protein is CSARVIRDEPQHF.